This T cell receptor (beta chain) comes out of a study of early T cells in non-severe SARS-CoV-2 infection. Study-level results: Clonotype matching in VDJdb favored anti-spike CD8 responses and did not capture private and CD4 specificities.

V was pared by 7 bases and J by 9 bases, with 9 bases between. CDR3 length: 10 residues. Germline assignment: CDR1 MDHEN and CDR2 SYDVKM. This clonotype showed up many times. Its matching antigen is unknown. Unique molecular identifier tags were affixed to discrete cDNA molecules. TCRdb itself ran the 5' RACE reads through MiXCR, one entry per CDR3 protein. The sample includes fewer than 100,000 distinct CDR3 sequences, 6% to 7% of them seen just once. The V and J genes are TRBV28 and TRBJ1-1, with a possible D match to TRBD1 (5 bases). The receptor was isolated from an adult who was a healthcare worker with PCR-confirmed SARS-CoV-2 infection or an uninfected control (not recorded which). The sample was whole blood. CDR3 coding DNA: TGTGCCAGCATGAGGGGTAAAGCTTTCTTT. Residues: CASMRGKAFF. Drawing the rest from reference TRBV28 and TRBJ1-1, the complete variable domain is DVKVTQSSRYLVKRTGEKVFLECVQDMDHENMFWYRQDPGLGLRLIYFSYDVKMKEKGDIPEGYSVSREKKERFSLILESASTNQTSMYLCASMRGKAFFGQGTRLTVV.